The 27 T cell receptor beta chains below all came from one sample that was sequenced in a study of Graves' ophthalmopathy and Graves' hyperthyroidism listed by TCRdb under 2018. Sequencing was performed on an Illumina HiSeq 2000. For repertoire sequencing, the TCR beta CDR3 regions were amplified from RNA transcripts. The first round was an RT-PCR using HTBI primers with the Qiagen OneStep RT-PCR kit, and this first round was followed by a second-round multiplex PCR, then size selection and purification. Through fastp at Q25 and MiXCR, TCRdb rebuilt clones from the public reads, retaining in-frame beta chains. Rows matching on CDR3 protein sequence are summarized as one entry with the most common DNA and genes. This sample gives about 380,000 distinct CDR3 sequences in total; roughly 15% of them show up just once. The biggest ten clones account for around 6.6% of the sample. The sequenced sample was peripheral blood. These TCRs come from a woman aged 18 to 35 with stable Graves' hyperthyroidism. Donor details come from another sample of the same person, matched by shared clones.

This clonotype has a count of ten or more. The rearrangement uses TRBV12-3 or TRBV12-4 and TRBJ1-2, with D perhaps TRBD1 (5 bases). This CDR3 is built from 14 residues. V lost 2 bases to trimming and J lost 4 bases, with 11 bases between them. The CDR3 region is CASSLIGDGYGYTF. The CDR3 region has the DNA TGTGCCAGCAGTTTAATTGGGGACGGCTATGGCTACACCTTC.

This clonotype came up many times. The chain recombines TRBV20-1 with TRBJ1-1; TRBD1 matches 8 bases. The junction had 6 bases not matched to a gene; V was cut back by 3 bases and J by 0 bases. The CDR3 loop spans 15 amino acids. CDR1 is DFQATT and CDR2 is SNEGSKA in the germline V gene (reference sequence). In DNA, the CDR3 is TGCAGTGCTAGGTTCACAGGGGGGATGAACACTGAAGCTTTCTTT. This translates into CSARFTGGMNTEAFF.

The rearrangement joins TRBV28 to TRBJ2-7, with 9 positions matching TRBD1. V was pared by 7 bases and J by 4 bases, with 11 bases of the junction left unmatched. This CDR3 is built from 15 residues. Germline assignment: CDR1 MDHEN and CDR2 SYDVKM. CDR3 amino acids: CASTTSTGGVYEQYF. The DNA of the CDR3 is TGTGCCAGCACAACCTCGACAGGGGGAGTATACGAGCAGTACTTC. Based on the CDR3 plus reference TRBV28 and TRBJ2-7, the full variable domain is DVKVTQSSRYLVKRTGEKVFLECVQDMDHENMFWYRQDPGLGLRLIYFSYDVKMKEKGDIPEGYSVSREKKERFSLILESASTNQTSMYLCASTTSTGGVYEQYFGPGTRLTVT.

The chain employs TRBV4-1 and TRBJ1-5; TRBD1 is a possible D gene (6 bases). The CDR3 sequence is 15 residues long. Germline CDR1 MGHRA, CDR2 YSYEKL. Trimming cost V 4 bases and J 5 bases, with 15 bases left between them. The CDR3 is CASSPPGRGYQPQHF. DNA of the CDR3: TGCGCCAGCAGCCCTCCGGGGAGGGGGTATCAGCCCCAGCATTTT.

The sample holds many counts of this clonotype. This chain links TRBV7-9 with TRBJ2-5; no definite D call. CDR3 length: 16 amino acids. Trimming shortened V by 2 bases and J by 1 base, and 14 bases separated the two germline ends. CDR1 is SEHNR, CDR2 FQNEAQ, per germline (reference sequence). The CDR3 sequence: CASSLMGMVGQETQYF. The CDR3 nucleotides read TGTGCCAGCAGCTTAATGGGAATGGTGGGCCAAGAGACCCAGTACTTC.

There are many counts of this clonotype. This CDR3 reads CASSPGTPQSEQYF. The CDR3 DNA sequence: TGTGCCAGCAGTCCCGGGACACCGCAGTCCGAGCAGTACTTC. The rearrangement links TRBV6-1 to TRBJ2-7; a weak D match, TRBD1 (6 bases). The CDR3 runs to 14 residues. Germline V gene lookup returns CDR1 MNHNS and CDR2 SASEGT. The V and J ends lost 5 bases and 6 bases respectively, with 17 bases between them.

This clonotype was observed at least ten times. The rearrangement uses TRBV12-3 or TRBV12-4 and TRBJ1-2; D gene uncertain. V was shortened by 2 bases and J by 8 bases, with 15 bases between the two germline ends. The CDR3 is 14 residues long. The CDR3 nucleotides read TGTGCCAGCAGTTTATCCCGGACTAGTCTCGGCTACACCTTC. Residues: CASSLSRTSLGYTF.

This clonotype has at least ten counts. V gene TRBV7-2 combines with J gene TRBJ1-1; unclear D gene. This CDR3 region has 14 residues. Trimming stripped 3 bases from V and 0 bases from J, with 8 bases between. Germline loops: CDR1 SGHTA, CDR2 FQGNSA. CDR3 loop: CASSFGYMNTEAFF. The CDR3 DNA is TGTGCCAGCAGCTTTGGGTACATGAACACTGAAGCTTTCTTT.

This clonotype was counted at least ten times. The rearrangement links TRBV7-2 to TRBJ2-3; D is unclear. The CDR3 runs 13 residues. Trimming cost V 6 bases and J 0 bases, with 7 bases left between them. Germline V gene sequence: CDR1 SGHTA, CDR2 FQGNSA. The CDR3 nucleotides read TGTGCCAGCAGTTACTGGAGCACAGATACGCAGTATTTT. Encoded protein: CASSYWSTDTQYF.

The CDR3 spells CAIQGGSSYEQYF. The CDR3 nucleotides are TGTGCCATCCAAGGGGGGTCCTCCTACGAGCAGTACTTC. This chain connects TRBV2 to TRBJ2-7; D is perhaps TRBD1 or TRBD2 (6 bases each). The CDR3 contains 13 residues. Trimming shortened V by 10 bases and J by 0 bases, and 13 bases separated the two germline ends. Germline loops: CDR1 SNHLY, CDR2 FYNNEI.

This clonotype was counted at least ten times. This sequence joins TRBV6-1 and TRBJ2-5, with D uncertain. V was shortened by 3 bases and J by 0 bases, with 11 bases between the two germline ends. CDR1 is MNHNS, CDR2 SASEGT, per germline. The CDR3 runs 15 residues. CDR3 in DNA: TGTGCCAGCAGTGATTCGATCAGGTACCAAGAGACCCAGTACTTC. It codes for CASSDSIRYQETQYF.

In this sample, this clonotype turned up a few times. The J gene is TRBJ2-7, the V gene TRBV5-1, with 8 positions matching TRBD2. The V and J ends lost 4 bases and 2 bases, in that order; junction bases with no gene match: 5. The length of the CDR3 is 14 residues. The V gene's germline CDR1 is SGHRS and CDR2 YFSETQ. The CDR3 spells CASSPGGTTYEQYF. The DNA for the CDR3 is TGCGCCAGCAGCCCGGGGGGGACTACCTACGAGCAGTACTTC.

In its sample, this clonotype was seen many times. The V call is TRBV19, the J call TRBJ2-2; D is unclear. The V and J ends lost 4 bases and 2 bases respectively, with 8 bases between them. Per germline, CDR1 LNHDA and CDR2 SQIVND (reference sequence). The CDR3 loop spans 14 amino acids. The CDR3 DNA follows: TGTGCCAGTAGTACGGTCACCAACACCGGGGAGCTGTTTTTT. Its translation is CASSTVTNTGELFF.

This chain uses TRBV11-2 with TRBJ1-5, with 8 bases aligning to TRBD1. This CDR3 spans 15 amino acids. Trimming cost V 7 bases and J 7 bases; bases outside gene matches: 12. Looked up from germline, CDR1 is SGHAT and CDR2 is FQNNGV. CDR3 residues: CASTRGQGAGQPQHF. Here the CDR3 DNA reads TGTGCCAGCACCCGCGGCCAGGGGGCGGGACAGCCCCAGCATTTT.

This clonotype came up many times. The CDR3 spells CASSENMLRADTEAFF. In DNA form, the CDR3 reads TGTGCCAGCAGTGAAAATATGCTAAGGGCGGACACTGAAGCTTTCTTT. The chain carries TRBV6-1 and TRBJ1-1; no definite D call. V lost 2 bases, J lost 3 bases, and 16 bases lay in between. The CDR3 contains 16 residues. CDR1 is MNHNS and CDR2 is SASEGT in the germline V gene.

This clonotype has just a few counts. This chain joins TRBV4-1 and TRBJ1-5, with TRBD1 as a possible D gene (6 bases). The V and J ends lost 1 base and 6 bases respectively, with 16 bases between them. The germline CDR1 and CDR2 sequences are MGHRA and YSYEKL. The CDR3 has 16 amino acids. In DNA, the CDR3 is TGCGCCAGCAGCCAAGCTCTGGGGGCGAGGGGTCAGCCCCAGCATTTT. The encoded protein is CASSQALGARGQPQHF.

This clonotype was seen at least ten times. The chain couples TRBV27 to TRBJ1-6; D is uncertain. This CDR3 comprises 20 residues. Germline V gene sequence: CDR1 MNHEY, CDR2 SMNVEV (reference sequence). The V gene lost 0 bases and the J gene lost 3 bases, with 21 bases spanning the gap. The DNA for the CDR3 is TGTGCCAGCAGTTTATCGCTTACCTATTTACCTGACGACTATAATTCACCCCTCCACTTT. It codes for CASSLSLTYLPDDYNSPLHF.

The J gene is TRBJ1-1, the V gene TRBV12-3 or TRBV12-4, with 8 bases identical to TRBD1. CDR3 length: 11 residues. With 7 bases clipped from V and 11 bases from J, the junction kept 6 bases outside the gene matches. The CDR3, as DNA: TGTGCCAGCATTGACAGGGGTGATGCTTTCTTT. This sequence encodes CASIDRGDAFF.

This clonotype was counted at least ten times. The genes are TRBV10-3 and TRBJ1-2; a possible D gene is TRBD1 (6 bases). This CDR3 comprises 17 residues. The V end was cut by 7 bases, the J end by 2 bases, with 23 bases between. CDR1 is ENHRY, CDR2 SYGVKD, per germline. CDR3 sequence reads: CAINQRGGQSKNYGYTF. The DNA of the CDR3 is TGTGCCATCAACCAAAGAGGGGGGCAGTCGAAAAACTATGGCTACACCTTC.

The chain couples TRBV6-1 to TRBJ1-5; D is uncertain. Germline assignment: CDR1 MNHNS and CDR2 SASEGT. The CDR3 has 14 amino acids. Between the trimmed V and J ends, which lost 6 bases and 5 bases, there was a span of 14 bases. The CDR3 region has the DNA TGTGCCAGCAGCGTAGTTCAGCTAGATCAGCCCCAGCATTTT. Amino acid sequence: CASSVVQLDQPQHF.

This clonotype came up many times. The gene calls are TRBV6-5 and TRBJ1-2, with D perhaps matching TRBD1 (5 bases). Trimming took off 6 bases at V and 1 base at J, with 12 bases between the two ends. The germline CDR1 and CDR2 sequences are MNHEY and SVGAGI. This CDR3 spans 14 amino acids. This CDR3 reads CASSSLRVNYGYTF. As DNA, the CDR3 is TGTGCCAGCAGCTCACTCAGGGTTAACTATGGCTACACCTTC.

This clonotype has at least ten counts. The CDR3: CASSLNGGEETQYF. For the CDR3, the DNA is TGTGCCAGCAGTTTAAACGGGGGTGAAGAGACCCAGTACTTC. The V and J genes are TRBV12-3 or TRBV12-4 and TRBJ2-5, with D possibly being TRBD2 (6 bases). The CDR3 sequence is 14 residues long. Trimming left V 2 bases short and J 3 bases short, with 10 bases between.

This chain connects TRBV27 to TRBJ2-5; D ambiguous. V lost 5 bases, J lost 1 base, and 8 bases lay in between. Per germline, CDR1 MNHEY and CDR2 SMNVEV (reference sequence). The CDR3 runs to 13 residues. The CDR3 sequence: CASSQNPQETQYF. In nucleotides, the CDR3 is TGTGCCAGCAGTCAGAATCCCCAAGAGACCCAGTACTTC.

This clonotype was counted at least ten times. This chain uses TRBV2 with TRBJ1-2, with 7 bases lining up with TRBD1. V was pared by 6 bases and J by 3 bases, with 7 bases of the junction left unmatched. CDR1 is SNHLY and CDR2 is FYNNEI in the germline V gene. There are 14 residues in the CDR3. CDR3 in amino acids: CASRTGTVDYGYTF. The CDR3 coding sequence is TGTGCCAGCAGAACCGGGACAGTGGACTATGGCTACACCTTC.

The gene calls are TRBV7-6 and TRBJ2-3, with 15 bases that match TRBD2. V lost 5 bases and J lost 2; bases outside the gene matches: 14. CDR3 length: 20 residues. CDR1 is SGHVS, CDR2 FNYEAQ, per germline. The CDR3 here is CASSNGTSGGFRAYTDTQYF. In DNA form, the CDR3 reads TGTGCCAGCAGCAACGGGACTAGCGGGGGGTTCCGAGCCTACACAGATACGCAGTATTTT.

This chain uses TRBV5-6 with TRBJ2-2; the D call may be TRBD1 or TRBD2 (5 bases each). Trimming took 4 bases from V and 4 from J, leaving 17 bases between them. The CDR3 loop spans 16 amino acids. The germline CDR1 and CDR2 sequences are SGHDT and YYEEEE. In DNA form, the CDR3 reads TGTGCCAGCAGCCCTAGACAGAGACGGGGCACCGGGGAGCTGTTTTTT. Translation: CASSPRQRRGTGELFF.

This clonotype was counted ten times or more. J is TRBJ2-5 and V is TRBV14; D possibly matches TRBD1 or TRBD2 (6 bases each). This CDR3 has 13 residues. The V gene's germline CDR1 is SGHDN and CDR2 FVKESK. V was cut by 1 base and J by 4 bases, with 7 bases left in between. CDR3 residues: CASSQAGAETQYF. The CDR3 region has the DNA TGTGCCAGCAGCCAAGCGGGGGCAGAGACCCAGTACTTC.